This T cell receptor (beta chain) was recovered during a study of Japanese encephalitis immunity and Zika vaccine responses (dated by TCRdb to the early 2020s). Notes on the research overall: Three 5.0 ug doses of alum-adjuvanted ZPIV were administered to included participants at weeks 0, 4 and 28. For TCR sequencing, over 5 representative participants were selected from each pre-vaccination group, and samples were taken at week 0 (after pre-vaccination, before ZPIV) and at week 52. Twelve participants were given two doses of JEV vaccine (IXIARO) 28 days apart, two to three months before the first ZPIV dose. TCR repertoires from a few flavivirus-naive individuals were additionally analyzed at weeks 2, 6 and 52 after the start of ZPIV vaccination. The stimulations used peptide pools from ZIKV structural proteins divided into flavivirus-conserved and non-conserved sets, or JEV or YFV peptides that matched the pre-vaccination. The study asked whether earlier vaccination against Japanese encephalitis virus (JEV) or yellow fever virus (YFV) shaped CD4 T cell responses to the Zika vaccine. ZIKV peptides were 15-mers overlapping by 11 residues, selected for NetMHCpan/NetMHCII-predicted epitopes with affinity below 50 nM. One dose of YFV vaccine (YF-VAX) was administered before ZPIV to roughly 12 participants, and eight or nine participants were flavivirus-naive. Overall study results and their limits: In JEV-pre-vaccinated donors, the repertoire richness of CD4 T cells responding to conserved ZIKV epitopes dropped significantly after ZPIV. Higher repertoire similarity across time-points and stimulations was observed in JEV-pre-vaccinated donors than in YFV-pre-vaccinated donors, indicating that more clonotypes were common to ZIKV and JEV stimulation. The samples grouped by participant and showed no similarity across individuals, which suggests that no public TCRs were detected. The individual peptides behind the cross-reactive responses were not identified because limits on sample size made peptide-pool deconvolution impossible. The analysis covered only a subset of trial participants who had three doses and adequate samples, rather than the whole vaccinated cohort. CD8 T cell responses of very low magnitude were detected against ZIKV peptide pools and were observed in only a few individuals.

Library creation used 5' RACE. Before sequencing, the TCRbeta libraries were pooled in proportion to the number of cells sorted for each library. Total RNA was extracted from sorted cells with RNAzol RT, and cDNA was synthesized with an oligo(dT) primer and a template-switching oligo. The TCRbeta V-CDR3-J region was PCR-amplified with Kapa HiFi using a SMARTer oligo primer and a TCRbeta constant-region primer. Illumina adaptors and sample-specific index barcodes were added in a second PCR, followed by HighPrep bead cleanup and Bioanalyzer confirmation of a band of roughly 650 bp. Sequencing of the libraries was done on an Illumina MiSeq using 2x151 bp paired-end reads. In the source study's methods: An in-house Java program demultiplexed the reads, and MiXCR assigned TCRbeta annotations and counted clonotypes. Repertoire overlap was measured with Morisita-Horn indices from the R package vegan, along with UPGMA clustering and Circos plots of recurring clonotypes. Shannon diversity and richness were each normalized to the maximum value possible given the input cell numbers, so the resulting values fell between 0 and 1. MUSCLE was used to align CDR3beta sequences, SeqinR to compute distances, and R to plot multidimensional scaling. Starting from the raw public reads, TCRdb applied fastp trimming at Q25, assembled clones with MiXCR and retained in-frame beta chains. All rows with the same CDR3 protein become a single entry with the most common DNA and genes. These V and J calls are TCRdb output, not the study's own analysis. This sample's table lists 50 to 75 distinct CDR3 sequences.

PBMCs were labeled with CellTrace CFSE and cultured for approximately 6 days in RPMI with around 8% human serum plus peptide pools at around 1 ug/mL each. On a BD FACSAria, proliferating CD4 T cells were sorted without fixation as live CD56-CD19-CD16-CD3+CD4+ CFSE-low cells. Enrolled adults were healthy and were found to be seronegative for ZIKV, JEV, YFV, DENV and WNV by microneutralization screening. The samples were taken from a phase 1, double-blinded, randomized, placebo-controlled trial testing an alum-adjuvanted Zika purified-inactivated virus (ZPIV) vaccine. Peripheral blood mononuclear cells were isolated using a standard procedure and kept frozen in liquid nitrogen until needed. This clonotype is characterized as large (0.1 to 1%). Nothing much larger sits one base from this clone, and base qualities are not available. For this chain, trimming is 2 bases at the V end and 1 base at the J end, and the number of junction bases without a gene match is 6. From the cysteine up to the phenylalanine, the CDR3 has a length of 16 residues. Kept here is only the CDR3 DNA, which spans 48 bases and is read in frame from base 1. CDR1 and CDR2 are drawn from the germline V gene: MNHEY, SVGEGT.

Recombination joined TRBV6-2 or TRBV6-3 with TRBJ2-5; 8 of the junction bases match TRBD2. The sequence derives from an adult man who received an inactivated Zika virus vaccine. The sample was antigen-activated CD4+ T cells from blood, cultured, taken during a Zika inactivated vaccine study. Read as DNA, the sequence is TGTGCCAGCAGTTACCTCCGGGGGGGCCTCCAAGAGACCCAGTACTTC. Its protein reads: CASSYLRGGLQETQYF.